The T cell receptor (beta chain) described here comes from a study of blood T cell repertoires in COVID-19. Study-wide context: Sample material is recorded as cDNA or gDNA derived from T cells, B-cell-depleted T cells, or PBMCs.

Assay: immunoSEQ multiplex PCR; the TCRdb copy retains only in-frame clones and omits some. The profile shows tens of thousands of clones, 80% to 90% of them singletons. Germline CDR1 is LGHNA and CDR2 is YSLEER. Trimming removed 0 bases at V and 0 bases at J, with 12 bases between. The CDR3 has 17 amino acids. The sample consisted of peripheral blood. J is TRBJ2-1 and V is TRBV4-3; D might be TRBD2 (5 bases). This TCR came from a man aged 45 to 65 with active COVID-19. CDR3 DNA: TGCGCCAGCAGCCAAGATCTGGGAGTGAGCTCCTACAATGAGCAGTTCTTC. Its protein product is CASSQDLGVSSYNEQFF.